This T cell receptor (beta chain) was sequenced during a study of CD8 T cells in ankylosing spondylitis. Study-level points and caveats: Clones that were linked to disease were CD8+ and were relatively rare in peripheral blood. Characteristic of ankylosing spondylitis blood, it appeared, was a TCR beta motif comprising about eight highly homologous variants. Clones tied to disease were said to be significantly enriched in matched ankylosing spondylitis synovial fluid.

TCR beta libraries were made by quantitative 5'-RACE with molecular barcodes. TCRdb independently ran MiXCR on the 5' RACE reads; one entry per CDR3 protein. Among about 420,000 distinct CDR3 sequences listed, about 22% were seen once. Concerning this clonotype itself: Antigen specificity is unknown.

The germline V gene encodes CDR1 SGHNT and CDR2 YENEEA. Trimming removed 0 bases at V and 6 bases at J, with 9 bases between. The CDR3 totals 13 residues. The sample consisted of blood, either unsorted or a sorted T cell fraction (not recorded which). The receptor was isolated from a male donor with ankylosing spondylitis. V is TRBV11-3 and J is TRBJ2-7; tentatively, D is TRBD2 (6 bases). The CDR3: CASSLDEEGEQYF. CDR3 sequence (DNA): TGTGCCAGCAGCTTAGATGAGGAGGGCGAGCAGTACTTC.